This T cell receptor beta chain was identified in a study of long-term antiretroviral therapy in people with HIV. Germline V gives CDR1 ENHRY, CDR2 SYGVKD. The V gene end was trimmed by 0 bases and the J gene end by 6 bases; junction bases not matched to a gene: 2. This CDR3 is 15 amino acids long. Investigators performed immunoSEQ version v3.0 at survey level. Each sample had sequencing targeting 40,000-50,000 T-cell genomes. Only in-frame clones appear in the TCRdb table, and some are missing; sequencing was by immunoSEQ multiplex PCR. The sample lists thousands of clones, 80% to 85% occurring once.

The TCR originated in a man aged 30 to 39 with HIV. This chain uses TRBV10-3 with TRBJ1-6, with TRBD1 matching over 7 bases. The starting material was unsorted PBMCs, obtained 0.3 years before starting antiretroviral therapy. The CDR3 reads CAISESGQINSPLHF. As DNA, the CDR3 is TGTGCCATCAGTGAGTCGGGACAGATTAATTCACCCCTCCACTTT.